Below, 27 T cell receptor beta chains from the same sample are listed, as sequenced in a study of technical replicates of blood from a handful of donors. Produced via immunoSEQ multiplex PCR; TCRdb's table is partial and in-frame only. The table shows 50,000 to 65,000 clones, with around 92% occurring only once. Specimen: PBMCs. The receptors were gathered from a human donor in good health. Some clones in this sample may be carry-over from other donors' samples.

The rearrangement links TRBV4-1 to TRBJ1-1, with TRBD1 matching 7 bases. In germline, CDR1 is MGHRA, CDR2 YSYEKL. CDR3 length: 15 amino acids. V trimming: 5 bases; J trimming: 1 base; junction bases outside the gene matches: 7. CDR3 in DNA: TGCGCCAGCAGCAGGGGGCTAAAACGGAACACTGAAGCTTTCTTT. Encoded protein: CASSRGLKRNTEAFF.

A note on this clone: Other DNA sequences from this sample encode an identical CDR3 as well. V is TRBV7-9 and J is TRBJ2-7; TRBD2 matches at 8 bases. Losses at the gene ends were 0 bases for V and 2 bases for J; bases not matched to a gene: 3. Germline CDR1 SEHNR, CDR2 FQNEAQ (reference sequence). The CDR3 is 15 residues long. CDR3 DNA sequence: TGTGCCAGCAGCTTAGCTAGCGGGACAACCTACGAGCAGTACTTC. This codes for CASSLASGTTYEQYF.

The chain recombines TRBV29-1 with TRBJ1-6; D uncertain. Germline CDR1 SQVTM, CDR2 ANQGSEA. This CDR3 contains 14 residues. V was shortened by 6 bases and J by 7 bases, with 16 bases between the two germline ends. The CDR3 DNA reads TGCAGCGTCGCTGGGCCAGGCGGGAATTCACCCCTCCACTTT. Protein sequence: CSVAGPGGNSPLHF.

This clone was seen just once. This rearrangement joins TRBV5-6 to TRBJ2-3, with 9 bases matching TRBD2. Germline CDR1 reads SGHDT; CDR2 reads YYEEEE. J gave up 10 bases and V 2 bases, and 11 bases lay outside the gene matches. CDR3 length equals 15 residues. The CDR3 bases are TGTGCCAGCAGCTTCGGCGGGAGGGTGCTAAATCCGCAGTATTTT. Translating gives CASSFGGRVLNPQYF.

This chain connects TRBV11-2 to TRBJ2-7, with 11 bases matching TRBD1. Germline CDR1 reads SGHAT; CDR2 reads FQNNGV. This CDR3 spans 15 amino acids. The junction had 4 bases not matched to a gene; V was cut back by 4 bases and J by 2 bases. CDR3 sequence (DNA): TGTGCCAGCAGCTGGCCGGGACAGGGGGCCTACGAGCAGTACTTC. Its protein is CASSWPGQGAYEQYF.

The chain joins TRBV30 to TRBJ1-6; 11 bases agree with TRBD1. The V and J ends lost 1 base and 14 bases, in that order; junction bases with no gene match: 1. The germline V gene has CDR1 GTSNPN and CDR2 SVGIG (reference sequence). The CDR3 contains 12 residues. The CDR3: CAWSGTGGTLHF. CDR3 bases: TGTGCCTGGAGTGGGACAGGGGGCACCCTCCACTTT.

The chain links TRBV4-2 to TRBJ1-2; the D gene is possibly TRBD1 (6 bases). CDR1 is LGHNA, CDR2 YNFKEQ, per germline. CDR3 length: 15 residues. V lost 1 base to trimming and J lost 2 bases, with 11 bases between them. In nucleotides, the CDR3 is TGTGCCAGCAGCCAAGGGGACAAGGACAACTATGGCTACACCTTC. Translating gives CASSQGDKDNYGYTF.

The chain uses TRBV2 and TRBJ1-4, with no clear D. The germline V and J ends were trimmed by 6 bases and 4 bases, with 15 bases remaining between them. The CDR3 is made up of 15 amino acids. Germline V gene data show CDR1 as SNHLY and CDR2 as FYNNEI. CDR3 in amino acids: CASSLAGRDNEKLFF. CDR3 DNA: TGTGCCAGCAGCCTCGCAGGTAGAGATAATGAAAAACTGTTTTTT.

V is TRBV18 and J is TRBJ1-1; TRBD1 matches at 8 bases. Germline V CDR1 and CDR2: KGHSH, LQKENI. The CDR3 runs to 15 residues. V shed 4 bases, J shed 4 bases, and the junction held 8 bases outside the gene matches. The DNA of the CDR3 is TGTGCCAGCTCACTATCGACAGGGGCGGGCACTGAAGCTTTCTTT. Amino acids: CASSLSTGAGTEAFF.

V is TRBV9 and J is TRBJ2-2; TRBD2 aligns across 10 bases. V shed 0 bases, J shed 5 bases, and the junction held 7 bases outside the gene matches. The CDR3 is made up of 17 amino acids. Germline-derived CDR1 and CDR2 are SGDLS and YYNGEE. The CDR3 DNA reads TGTGCCAGCAGCGTAGCAGCGGGAGGGCCGCGGACCGGGGAGCTGTTTTTT. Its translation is CASSVAAGGPRTGELFF.

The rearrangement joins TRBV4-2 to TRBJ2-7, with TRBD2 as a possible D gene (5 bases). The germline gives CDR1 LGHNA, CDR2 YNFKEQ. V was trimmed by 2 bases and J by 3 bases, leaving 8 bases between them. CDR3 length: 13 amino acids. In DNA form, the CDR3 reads TGTGCCAGCAGCCAATCCCGGGACTACGAGCAGTACTTC. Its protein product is CASSQSRDYEQYF.

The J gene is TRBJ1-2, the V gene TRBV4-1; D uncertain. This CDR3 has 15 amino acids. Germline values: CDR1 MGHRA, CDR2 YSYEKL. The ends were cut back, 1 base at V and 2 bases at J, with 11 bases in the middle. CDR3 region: CASSQVISLNYGYTF. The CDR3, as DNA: TGCGCCAGCAGCCAAGTTATAAGCCTCAACTATGGCTACACCTTC.

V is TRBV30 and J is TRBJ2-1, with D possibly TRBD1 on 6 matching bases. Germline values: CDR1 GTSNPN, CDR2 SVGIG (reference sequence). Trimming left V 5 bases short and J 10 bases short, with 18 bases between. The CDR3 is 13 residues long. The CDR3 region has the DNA TGTGCCTGGGCTCCCGCCCTGCAGGGGGAGCAGTTCTTC. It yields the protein CAWAPALQGEQFF.

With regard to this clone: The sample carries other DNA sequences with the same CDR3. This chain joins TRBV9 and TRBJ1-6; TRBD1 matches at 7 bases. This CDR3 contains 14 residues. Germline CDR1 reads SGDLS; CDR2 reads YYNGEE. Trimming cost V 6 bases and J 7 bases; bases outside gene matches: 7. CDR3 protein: CASNRQGNNSPLHF. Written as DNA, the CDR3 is TGTGCCAGCAACAGACAGGGCAACAATTCACCCCTCCACTTT.

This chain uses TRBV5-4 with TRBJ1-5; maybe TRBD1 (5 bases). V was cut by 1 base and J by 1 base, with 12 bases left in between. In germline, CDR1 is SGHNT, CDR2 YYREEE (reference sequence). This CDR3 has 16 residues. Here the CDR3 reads CASSLSGGASNQPQHF. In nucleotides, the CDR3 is TGTGCCAGCAGCTTGTCCGGGGGAGCGAGCAATCAGCCCCAGCATTTT.

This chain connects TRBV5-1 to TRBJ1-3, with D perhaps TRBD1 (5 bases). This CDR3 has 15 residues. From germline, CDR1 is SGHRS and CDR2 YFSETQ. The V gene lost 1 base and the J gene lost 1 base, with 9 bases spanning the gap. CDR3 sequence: CASSLTAGSGNTIYF. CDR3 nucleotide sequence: TGCGCCAGCAGCTTGACGGCAGGGTCTGGAAACACCATATATTTT.

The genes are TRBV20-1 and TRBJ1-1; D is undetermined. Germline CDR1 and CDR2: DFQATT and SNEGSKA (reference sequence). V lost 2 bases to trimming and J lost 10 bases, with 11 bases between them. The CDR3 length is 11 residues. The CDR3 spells CSARTLAGAFF. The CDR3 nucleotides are TGCAGTGCTAGAACTTTAGCCGGAGCTTTCTTT.

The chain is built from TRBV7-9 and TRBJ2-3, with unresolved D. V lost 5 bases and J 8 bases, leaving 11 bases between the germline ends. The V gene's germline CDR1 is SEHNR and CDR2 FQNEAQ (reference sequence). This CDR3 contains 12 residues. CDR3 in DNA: TGTGCCAGCAGCGAAACCACGAGTACGCAGTATTTT. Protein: CASSETTSTQYF. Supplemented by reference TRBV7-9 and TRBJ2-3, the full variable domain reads DTGVSQNPRHKITKRGQNVTFRCDPISEHNRLYWYRQTLGQGPEFLTYFQNEAQLEKSRLLSDRFSAERPKGSFSTLEIQRTEQGDSAMYLCASSETTSTQYFGPGTRLTVL.

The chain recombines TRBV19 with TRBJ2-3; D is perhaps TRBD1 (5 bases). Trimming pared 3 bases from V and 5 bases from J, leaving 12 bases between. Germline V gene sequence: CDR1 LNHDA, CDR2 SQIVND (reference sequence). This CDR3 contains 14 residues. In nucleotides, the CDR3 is TGTGCCAGTAGTATCGGGCAGGGAATAGATACGCAGTATTTT. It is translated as CASSIGQGIDTQYF.

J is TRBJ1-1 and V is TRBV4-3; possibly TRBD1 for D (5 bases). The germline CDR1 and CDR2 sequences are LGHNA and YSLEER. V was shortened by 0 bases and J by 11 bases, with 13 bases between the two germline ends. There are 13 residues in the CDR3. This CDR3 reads CASSQESGASAFF. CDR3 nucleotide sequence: TGCGCCAGCAGCCAAGAATCTGGGGCGAGTGCTTTCTTT.

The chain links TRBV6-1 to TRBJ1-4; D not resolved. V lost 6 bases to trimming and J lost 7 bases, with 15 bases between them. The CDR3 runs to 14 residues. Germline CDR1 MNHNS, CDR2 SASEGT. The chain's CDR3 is CASRPTLWFEKLFF. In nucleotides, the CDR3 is TGTGCCAGCAGACCTACACTATGGTTTGAAAAACTGTTTTTT.

The CDR3 spells CASSLGLAGGDSFF. The DNA of the CDR3 is TGCGCCAGCAGCTTGGGACTAGCGGGAGGTGATTCGTTCTTC. The chain has TRBV5-1 and TRBJ2-1, with 13 nucleotides matching TRBD2. Germline loops: CDR1 SGHRS, CDR2 YFSETQ. V lost 0 bases and J lost 15; bases outside the gene matches: 6. The CDR3 is made up of 14 amino acids.

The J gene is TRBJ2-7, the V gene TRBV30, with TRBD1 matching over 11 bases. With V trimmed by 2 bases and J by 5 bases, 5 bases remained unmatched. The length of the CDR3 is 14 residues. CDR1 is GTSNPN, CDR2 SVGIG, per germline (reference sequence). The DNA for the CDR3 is TGTGCCTGGAGTAGGGGGACAGGGGGGGACGAGCAGTACTTC. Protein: CAWSRGTGGDEQYF.

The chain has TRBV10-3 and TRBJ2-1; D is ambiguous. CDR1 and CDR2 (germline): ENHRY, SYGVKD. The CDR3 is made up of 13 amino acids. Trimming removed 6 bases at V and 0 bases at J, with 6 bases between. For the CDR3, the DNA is TGTGCCATCAGCTTTAGCTCCTACAATGAGCAGTTCTTC. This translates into CAISFSSYNEQFF.

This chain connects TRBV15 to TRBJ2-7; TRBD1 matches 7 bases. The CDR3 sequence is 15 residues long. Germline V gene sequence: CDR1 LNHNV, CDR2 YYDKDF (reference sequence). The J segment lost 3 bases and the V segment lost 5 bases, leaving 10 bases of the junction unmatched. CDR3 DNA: TGTGCCACCAGCTCCAGACCCTGGACAGGCTACGAGCAGTACTTC. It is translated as CATSSRPWTGYEQYF.

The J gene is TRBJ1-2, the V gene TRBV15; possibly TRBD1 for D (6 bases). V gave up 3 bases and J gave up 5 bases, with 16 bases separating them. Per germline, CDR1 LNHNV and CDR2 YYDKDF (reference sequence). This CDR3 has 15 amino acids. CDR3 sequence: CATSSFRGASYGYTF. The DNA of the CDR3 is TGTGCCACCAGCAGTTTTCGGGGGGCAAGTTATGGCTACACCTTC.

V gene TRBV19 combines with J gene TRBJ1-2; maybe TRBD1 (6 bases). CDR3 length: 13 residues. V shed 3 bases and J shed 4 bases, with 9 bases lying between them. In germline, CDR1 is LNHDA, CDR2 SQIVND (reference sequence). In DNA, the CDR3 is TGTGCCAGTAGTATTGAGACAGGCTATGGCTACACCTTC. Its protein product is CASSIETGYGYTF.